This is a list of T cell receptor beta chains from one sample in a study of CD8 T cells in ankylosing spondylitis. TCRdb itself ran the 5' RACE reads through MiXCR, one entry per CDR3 protein. Of some 250,000 distinct CDR3 sequences in the sample, under 30% were seen once. The sample was blood, either unsorted or a sorted T cell fraction (not recorded which). Receptor source: a male donor with ankylosing spondylitis or in good health (not recorded which). CDR3s include the opening cysteine and the closing phenylalanine or tryptophan.

j_call v_call cdr3_aa
TRBJ2-3 TRBV12-3/TRBV12-4 CASSPRGISTDTQYF
TRBJ2-1 TRBV20-1 CSARPSRAYNEQFF
TRBJ2-5 TRBV20-1 CSARGATNEETQYF
TRBJ2-3 TRBV5-1 CASSPDPGRTPDTQYF
TRBJ2-5 TRBV9 CASSVVGAPETQYF
TRBJ2-3 TRBV3-1 CASSRSGSTDKQYF
TRBJ1-1 TRBV20-1 CSASDSERRTEAFF
TRBJ2-3 TRBV24-1 CATSDLYTDTQYF
TRBJ2-3 TRBV12-3/TRBV12-4 CASSLVRTLSTDTQYF
TRBJ2-5 TRBV7-2 CASSLEGPTQETQYF
TRBJ1-4 TRBV25-1 CASSESTGIGEKLFF
TRBJ2-2 TRBV29-1 CSVEGPGELFF
TRBJ1-3 TRBV28 CASSYWTALSGNTIYF
TRBJ2-2 TRBV4-2 CASSLRTGELFF
TRBJ2-3 TRBV9 CASSVGQGASDTQYF
TRBJ1-1 TRBV5-6 CVNTEAFF
TRBJ1-6 TRBV6-1 CASSPSTGSYNSPLHF
TRBJ2-1 TRBV6-5 CASSYLGGRTYNEQFF
TRBJ2-7 TRBV20-1 CSARETWRGGAYEQYF
TRBJ2-7 TRBV12-3/TRBV12-4 CASAEGEARAMSYEQYF
TRBJ2-5 TRBV7-2 CASSKTSAETQYF
TRBJ2-5 TRBV20-1 CSASPSDRGITETQYF
TRBJ2-7 TRBV30 CAWTGISYEQYF
TRBJ2-2 TRBV7-6 CASSLALGDTGELFF
TRBJ2-3 TRBV7-6 CASSLAPQTDTQYF
TRBJ2-5 TRBV18 CASSSGQGRQETQYF
TRBJ1-1 TRBV20-1 CSARDLLGDEAFF
TRBJ2-7 TRBV10-3 CAISSGPGYEQYF
TRBJ2-3 TRBV7-6 CASSLGGAADTQYF
TRBJ1-2 TRBV7-6 CASSLAPDGTYGYTF
TRBJ1-6 TRBV20-1 CSASTGRNSPLHF
TRBJ2-1 TRBV20-1 CSVTRQDSGEQFF